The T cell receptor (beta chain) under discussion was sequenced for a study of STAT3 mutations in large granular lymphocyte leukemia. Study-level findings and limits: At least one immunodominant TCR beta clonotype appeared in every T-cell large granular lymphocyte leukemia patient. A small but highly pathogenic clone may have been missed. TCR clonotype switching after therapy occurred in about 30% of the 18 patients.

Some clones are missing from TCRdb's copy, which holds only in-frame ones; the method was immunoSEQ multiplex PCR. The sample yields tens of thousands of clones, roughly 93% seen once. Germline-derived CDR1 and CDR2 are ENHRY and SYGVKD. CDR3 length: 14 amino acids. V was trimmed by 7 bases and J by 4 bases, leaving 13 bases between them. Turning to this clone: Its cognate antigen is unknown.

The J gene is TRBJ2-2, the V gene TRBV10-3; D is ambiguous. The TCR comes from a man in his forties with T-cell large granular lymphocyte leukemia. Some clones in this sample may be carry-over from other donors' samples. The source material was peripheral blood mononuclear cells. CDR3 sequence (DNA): TGTGCCATCAAAGGGCGCCCGGGCACCGGGGAGCTGTTTTTT. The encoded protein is CAIKGRPGTGELFF.